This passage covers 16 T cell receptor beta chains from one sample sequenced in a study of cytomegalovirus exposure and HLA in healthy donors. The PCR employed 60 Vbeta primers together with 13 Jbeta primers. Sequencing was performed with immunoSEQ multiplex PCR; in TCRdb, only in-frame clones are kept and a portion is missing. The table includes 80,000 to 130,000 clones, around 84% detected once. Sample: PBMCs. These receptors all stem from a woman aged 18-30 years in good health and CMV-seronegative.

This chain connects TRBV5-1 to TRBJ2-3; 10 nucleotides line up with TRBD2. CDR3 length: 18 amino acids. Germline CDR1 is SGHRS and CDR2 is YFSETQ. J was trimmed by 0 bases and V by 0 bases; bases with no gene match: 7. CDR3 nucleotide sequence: TGCGCCAGCAGCTTGGGGGTCCAAGCGGGGGGGAGCACAGATACGCAGTATTTT. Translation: CASSLGVQAGGSTDTQYF.

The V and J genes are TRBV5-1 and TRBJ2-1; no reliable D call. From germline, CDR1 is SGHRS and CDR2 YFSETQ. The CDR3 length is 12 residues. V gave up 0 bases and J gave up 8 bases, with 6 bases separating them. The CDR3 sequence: CASSLDPDEQFF. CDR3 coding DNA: TGCGCCAGCAGCTTGGATCCCGATGAGCAGTTCTTC.

The DNA of the CDR3 is TGTGCCAGCAGCTTCTTTAGCGGGAGGACCCCGGGTACGCAGTATTTT. Its translation: CASSFFSGRTPGTQYF. The genes are TRBV5-5 and TRBJ2-3; TRBD2 aligns across 10 bases. The CDR3 spans 16 residues. Germline loops: CDR1 SGHKS, CDR2 YYEKEE (reference sequence). Germline trimming cut 2 bases from V and 8 bases from J; bases unmatched to any gene: 11.

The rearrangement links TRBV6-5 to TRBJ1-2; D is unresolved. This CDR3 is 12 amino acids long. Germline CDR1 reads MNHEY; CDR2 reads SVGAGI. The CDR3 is CEKAGVDYGYTF. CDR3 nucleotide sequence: TGTGAAAAGGCCGGGGTTGACTATGGCTACACCTTC.

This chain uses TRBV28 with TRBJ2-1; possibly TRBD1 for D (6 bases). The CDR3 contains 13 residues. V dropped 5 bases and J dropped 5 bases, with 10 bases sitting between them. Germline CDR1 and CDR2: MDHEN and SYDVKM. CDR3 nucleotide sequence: TGTGCCAGCAGTGGCCGGGACAACAATGAGCAGTTCTTC. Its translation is CASSGRDNNEQFF.

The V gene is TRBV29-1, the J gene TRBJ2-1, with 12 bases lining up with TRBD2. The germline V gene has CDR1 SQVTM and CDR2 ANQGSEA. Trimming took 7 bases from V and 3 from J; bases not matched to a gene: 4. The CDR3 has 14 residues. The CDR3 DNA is TGCAGCGGCCGACTAGCGGGAGACTACAATGAGCAGTTCTTC. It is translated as CSGRLAGDYNEQFF.

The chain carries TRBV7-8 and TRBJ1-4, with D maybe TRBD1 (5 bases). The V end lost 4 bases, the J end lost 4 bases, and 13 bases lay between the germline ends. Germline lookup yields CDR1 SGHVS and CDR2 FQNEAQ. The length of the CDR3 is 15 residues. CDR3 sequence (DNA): TGTGCCAGCAGCTACCAGGGTGCCGTTAATGAAAAACTGTTTTTT. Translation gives CASSYQGAVNEKLFF.

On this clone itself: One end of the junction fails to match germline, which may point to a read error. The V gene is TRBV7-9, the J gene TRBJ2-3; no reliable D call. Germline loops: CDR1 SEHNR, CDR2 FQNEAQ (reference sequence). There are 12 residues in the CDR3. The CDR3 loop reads CSSSLLSDTQYF. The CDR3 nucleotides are TGTTCCAGCAGCCTACTCTCGGATACGCAGTATTTT.

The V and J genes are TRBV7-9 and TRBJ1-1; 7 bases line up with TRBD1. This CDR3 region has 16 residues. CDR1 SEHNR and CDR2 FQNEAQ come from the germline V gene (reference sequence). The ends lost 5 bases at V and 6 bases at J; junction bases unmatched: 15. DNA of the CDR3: TGTGCCAGCAGCCAACAGGGGTGGGGAACAGGGTCTGAAGCTTTCTTT. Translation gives CASSQQGWGTGSEAFF.

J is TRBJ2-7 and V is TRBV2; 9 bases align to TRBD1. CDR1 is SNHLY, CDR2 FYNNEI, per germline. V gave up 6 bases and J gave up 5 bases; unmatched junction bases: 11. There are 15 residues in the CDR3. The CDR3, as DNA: TGTGCCAGCAGGGCACAGGGGGCTAGTCCCAACGAGCAGTACTTC. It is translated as CASRAQGASPNEQYF.

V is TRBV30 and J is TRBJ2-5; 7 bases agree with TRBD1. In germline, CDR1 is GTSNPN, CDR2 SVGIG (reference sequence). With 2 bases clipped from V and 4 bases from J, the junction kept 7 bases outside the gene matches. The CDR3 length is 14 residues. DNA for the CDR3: TGTGCCTGGAGTCAGACAGGGCCGGGAGAGACCCAGTACTTC. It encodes CAWSQTGPGETQYF. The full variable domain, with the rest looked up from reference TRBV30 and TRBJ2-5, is SQTIHQWPATLVQPVGSPLSLECTVEGTSNPNLYWYRQAAGRGLQLLFYSVGIGQISSEVPQNLSASRPQDRQFILSSKKLLLSDSGFYLCAWSQTGPGETQYFGPGTRLLVL.

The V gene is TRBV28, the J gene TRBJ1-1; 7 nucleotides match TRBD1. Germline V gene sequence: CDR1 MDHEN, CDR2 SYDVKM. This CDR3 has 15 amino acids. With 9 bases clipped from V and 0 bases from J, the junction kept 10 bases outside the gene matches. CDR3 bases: TGTGCCAGTTGCGCCGGGACAGATGTGAACACTGAAGCTTTCTTT. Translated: CASCAGTDVNTEAFF.

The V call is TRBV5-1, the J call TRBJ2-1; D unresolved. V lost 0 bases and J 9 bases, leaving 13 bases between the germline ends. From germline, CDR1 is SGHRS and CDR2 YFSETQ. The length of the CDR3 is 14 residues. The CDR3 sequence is CASSLGSPAGEQFF. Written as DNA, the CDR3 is TGCGCCAGCAGCTTGGGTAGCCCAGCCGGTGAGCAGTTCTTC.

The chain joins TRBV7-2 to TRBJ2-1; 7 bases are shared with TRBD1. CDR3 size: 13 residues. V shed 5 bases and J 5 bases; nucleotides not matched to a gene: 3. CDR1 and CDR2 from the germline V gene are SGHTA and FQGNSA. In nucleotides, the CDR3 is TGTGCCAGCAGCGAGGGACAGAACAATGAGCAGTTCTTC. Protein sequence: CASSEGQNNEQFF. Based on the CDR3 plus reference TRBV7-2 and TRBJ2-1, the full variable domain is GAGVSQSPSNKVTEKGKDVELRCDPISGHTALYWYRQSLGQGLEFLIYFQGNSAPDKSGLPSDRFSAERTGGSVSTLTIQRTQQEDSAVYLCASSEGQNNEQFFGPGTRLTVL.

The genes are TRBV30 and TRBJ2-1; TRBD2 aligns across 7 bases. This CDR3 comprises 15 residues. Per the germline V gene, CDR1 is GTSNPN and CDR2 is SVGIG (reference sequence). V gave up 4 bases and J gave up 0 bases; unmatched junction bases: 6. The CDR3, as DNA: TGTGCCTGGAAACGGGAGCGGGGCTCCTACAATGAGCAGTTCTTC. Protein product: CAWKRERGSYNEQFF.

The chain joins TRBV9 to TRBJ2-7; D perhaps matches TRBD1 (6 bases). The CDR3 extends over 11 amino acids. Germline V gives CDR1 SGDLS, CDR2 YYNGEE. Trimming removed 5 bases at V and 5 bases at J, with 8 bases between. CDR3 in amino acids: CASRTGNEQYF. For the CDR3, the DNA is TGTGCCAGCAGAACAGGGAACGAGCAGTACTTC.